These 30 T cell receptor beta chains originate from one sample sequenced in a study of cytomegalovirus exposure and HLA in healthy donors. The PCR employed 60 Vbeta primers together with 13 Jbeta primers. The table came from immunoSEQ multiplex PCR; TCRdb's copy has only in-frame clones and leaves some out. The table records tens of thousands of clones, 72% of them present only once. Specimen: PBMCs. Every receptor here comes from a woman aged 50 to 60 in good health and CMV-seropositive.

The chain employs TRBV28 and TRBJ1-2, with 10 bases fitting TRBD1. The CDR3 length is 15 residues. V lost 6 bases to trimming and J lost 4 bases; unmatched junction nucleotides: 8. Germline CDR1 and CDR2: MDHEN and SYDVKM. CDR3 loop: CASSRQGAGSYGYTF. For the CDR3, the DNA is TGTGCCAGCAGCAGACAGGGGGCGGGAAGCTATGGCTACACCTTC.

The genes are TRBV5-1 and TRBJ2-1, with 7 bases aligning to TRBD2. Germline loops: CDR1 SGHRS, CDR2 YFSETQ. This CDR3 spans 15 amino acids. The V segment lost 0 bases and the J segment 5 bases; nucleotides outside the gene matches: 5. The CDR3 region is CASSLGAGRDNEQFF. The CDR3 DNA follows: TGCGCCAGCAGCTTGGGGGCAGGGAGGGACAATGAGCAGTTCTTC. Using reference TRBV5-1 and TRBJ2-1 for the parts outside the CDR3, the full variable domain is KAGVTQTPRYLIKTRGQQVTLSCSPISGHRSVSWYQQTPGQGLQFLFEYFSETQRNKGNFPGRFSGRQFSNSRSEMNVSTLELGDSALYLCASSLGAGRDNEQFFGPGTRLTVL.

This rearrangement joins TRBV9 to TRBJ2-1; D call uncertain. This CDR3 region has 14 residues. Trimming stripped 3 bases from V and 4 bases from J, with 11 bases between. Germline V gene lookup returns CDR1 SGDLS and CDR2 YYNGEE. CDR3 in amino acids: CASSETATYNEQFF. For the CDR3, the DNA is TGTGCCAGCAGCGAAACAGCCACATACAATGAGCAGTTCTTC.

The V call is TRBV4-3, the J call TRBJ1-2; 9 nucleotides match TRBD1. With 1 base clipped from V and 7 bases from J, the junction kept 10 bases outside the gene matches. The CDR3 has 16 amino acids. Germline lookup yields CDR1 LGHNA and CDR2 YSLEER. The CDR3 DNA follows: TGCGCCAGCAGCCAAGTATACCCGGGACAGGGTGGTGGCTACACCTTC. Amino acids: CASSQVYPGQGGGYTF.

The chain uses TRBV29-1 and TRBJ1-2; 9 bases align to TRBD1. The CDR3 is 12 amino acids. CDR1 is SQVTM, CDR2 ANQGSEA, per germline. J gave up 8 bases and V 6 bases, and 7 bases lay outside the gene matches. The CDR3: CSVVQGAVGYTF. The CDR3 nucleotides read TGCAGCGTGGTACAGGGGGCGGTCGGCTACACCTTC.

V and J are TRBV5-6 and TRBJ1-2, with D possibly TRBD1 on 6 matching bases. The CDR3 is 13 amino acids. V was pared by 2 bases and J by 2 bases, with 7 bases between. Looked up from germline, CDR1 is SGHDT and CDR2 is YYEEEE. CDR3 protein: CASSFGQNYGYTF. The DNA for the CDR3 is TGTGCCAGCAGCTTTGGACAGAACTATGGCTACACCTTC.

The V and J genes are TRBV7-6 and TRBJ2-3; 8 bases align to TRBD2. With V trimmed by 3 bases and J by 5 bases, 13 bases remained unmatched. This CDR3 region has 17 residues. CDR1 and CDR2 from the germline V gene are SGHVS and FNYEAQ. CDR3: CASSLIRQRERIDTQYF. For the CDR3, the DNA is TGTGCCAGCAGCTTGATCCGGCAGCGGGAGAGGATAGATACGCAGTATTTT.

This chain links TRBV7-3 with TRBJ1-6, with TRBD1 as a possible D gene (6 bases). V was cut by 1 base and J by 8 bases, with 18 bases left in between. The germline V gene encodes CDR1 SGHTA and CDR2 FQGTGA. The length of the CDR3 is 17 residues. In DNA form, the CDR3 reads TGTGCCAGCAGCTTAAAGGGGTGGGGGCAGGGCGATTCACCCCTCCACTTT. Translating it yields CASSLKGWGQGDSPLHF.

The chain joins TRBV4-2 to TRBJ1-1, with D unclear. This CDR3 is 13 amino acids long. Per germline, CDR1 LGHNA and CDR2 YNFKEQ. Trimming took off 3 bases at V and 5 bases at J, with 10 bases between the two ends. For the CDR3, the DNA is TGTGCCAGCAGCCACGGGGAGTTGACTGAAGCTTTCTTT. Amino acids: CASSHGELTEAFF.

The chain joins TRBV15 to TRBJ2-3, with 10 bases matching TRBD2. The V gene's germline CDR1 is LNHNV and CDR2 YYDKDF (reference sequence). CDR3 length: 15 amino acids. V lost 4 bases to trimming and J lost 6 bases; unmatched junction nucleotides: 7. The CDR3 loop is CATSTKSGGADTQYF. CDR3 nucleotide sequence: TGTGCCACCAGCACTAAGAGCGGGGGGGCGGATACGCAGTATTTT.

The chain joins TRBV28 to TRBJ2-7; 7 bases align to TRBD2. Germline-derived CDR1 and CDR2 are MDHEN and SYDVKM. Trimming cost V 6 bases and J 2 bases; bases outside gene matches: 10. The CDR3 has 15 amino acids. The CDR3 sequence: CASSLASSGPYEQYF. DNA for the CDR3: TGTGCCAGCAGCTTGGCCTCTAGCGGACCCTACGAGCAGTACTTC.

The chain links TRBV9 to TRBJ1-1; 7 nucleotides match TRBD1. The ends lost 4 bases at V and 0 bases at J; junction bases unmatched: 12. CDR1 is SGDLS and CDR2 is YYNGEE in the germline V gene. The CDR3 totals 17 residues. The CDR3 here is CASSHTTGDSMNTEAFF. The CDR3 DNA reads TGTGCCAGCAGCCACACCACAGGGGATAGCATGAACACTGAAGCTTTCTTT.

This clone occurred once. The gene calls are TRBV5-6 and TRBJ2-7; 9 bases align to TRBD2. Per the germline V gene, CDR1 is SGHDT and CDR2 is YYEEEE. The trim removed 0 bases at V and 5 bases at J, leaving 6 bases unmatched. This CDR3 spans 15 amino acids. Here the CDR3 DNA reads TGTGCCAGCAGCTTGGCGGCGGGGGGGCGGCACGAGCAGTACTTC. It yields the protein CASSLAAGGRHEQYF.

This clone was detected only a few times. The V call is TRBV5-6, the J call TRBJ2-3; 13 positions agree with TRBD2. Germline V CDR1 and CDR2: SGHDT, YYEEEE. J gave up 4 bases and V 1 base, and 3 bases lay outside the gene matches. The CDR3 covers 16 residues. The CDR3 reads CASSLTSGRGADTQYF. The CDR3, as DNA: TGTGCCAGCAGCTTGACTAGCGGGAGGGGAGCAGATACGCAGTATTTT.

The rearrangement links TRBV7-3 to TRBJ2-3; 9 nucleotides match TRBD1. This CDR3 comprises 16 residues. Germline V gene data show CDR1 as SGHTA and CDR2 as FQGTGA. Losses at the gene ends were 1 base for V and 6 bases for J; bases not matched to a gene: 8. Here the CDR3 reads CASSLNRDRAADTQYF. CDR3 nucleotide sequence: TGTGCCAGCAGCTTAAACCGGGACAGGGCGGCGGATACGCAGTATTTT.

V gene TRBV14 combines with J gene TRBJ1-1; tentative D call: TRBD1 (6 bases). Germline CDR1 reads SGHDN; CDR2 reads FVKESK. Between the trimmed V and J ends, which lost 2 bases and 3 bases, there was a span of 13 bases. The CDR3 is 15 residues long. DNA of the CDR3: TGTGCCAGCAGCCAATGGCAGGGGTCGTACACTGAAGCTTTCTTT. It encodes CASSQWQGSYTEAFF.

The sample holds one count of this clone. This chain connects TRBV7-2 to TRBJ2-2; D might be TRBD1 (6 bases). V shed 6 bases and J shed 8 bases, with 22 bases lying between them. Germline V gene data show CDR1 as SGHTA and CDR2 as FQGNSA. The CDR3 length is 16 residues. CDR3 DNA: TGTGCCAGCAGACTAACAGGGCCGCTTATCGTAGGGGAGCTGTTTTTT. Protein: CASRLTGPLIVGELFF.

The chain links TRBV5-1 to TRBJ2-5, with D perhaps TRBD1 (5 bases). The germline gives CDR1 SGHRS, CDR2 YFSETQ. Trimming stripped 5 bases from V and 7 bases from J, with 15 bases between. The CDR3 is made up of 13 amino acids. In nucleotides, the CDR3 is TGCGCCAGCAGAGAGGAAGTAAGGGGGACCCAGTACTTC. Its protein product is CASREEVRGTQYF. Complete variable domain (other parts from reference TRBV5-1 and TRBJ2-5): KAGVTQTPRYLIKTRGQQVTLSCSPISGHRSVSWYQQTPGQGLQFLFEYFSETQRNKGNFPGRFSGRQFSNSRSEMNVSTLELGDSALYLCASREEVRGTQYFGPGTRLLVL.

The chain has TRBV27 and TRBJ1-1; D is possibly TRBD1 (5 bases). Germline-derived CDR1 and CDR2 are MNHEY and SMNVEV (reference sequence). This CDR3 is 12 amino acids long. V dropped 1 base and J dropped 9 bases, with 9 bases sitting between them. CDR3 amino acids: CASSLLGGKAFF. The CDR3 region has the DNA TGTGCCAGCAGTTTATTGGGGGGGAAAGCTTTCTTT.

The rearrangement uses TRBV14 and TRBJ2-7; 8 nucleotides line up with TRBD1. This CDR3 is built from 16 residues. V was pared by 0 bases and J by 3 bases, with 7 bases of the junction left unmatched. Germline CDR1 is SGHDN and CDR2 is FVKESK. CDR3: CASSQDLGDRYYEQYF. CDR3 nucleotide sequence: TGTGCCAGCAGCCAAGACCTCGGGGACAGGTACTACGAGCAGTACTTC.

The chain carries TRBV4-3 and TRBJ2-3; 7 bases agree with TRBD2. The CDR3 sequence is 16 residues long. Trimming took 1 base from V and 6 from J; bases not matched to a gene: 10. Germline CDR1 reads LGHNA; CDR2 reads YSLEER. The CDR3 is CASSQALASATDTQYF. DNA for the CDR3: TGCGCCAGCAGCCAAGCACTAGCGTCTGCCACGGATACGCAGTATTTT.

The CDR3 loop reads CASSWGQGTNEKLFF. CDR3 sequence (DNA): TGCGCCAGCAGCTGGGGACAGGGTACTAATGAAAAACTGTTTTTT. The chain recombines TRBV5-1 with TRBJ1-4; 9 nucleotides line up with TRBD1. V shed 3 bases, J shed 2 bases, and the junction held 2 bases outside the gene matches. CDR3 size: 15 residues. Germline V lookup: CDR1 SGHRS, CDR2 YFSETQ.

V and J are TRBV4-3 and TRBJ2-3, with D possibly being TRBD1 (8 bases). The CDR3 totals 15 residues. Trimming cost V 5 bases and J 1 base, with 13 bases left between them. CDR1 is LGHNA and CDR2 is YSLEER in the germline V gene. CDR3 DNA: TGCGCCAGCAGCGACAGGGGAGGGGGCACAGATACGCAGTATTTT. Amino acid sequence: CASSDRGGGTDTQYF.

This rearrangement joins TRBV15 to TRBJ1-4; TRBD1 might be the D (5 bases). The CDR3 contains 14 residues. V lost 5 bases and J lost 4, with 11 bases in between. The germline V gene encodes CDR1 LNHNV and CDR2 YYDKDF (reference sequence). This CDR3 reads CATSETVINEKLFF. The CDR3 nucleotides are TGTGCCACCAGCGAGACAGTGATTAATGAAAAACTGTTTTTT.

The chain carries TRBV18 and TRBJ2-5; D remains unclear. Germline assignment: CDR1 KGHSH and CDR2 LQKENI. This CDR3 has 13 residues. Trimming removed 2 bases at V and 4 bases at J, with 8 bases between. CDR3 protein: CASSPGVPETQYF. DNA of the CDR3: TGTGCCAGCTCACCAGGAGTGCCAGAGACCCAGTACTTC. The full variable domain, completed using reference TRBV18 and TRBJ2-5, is NAGVMQNPRHLVRRRGQEARLRCSPMKGHSHVYWYRQLPEEGLKFMVYLQKENIIDESGMPKERFSAEFPKEGPSILRIQQVVRGDSAAYFCASSPGVPETQYFGPGTRLLVL.

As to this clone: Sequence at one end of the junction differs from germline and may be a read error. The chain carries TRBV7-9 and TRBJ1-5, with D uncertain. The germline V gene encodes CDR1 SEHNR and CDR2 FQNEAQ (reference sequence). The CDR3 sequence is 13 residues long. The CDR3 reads CSSSFEGVQPQHF. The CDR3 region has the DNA TGTTCCAGCAGCTTCGAGGGAGTTCAGCCCCAGCATTTT.

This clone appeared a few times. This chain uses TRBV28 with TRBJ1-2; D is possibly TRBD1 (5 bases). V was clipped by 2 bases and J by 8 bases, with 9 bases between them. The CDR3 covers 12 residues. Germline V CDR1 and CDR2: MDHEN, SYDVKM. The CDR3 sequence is CASSLDGGGYTF. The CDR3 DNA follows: TGTGCCAGCAGTTTAGACGGGGGGGGCTACACCTTC.

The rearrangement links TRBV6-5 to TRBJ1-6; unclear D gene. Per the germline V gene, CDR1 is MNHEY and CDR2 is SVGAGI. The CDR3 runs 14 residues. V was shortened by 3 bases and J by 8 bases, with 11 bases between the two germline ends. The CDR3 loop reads CASSYYTGDSPLHF. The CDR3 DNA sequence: TGTGCCAGCAGTTATTACACGGGAGATTCACCCCTCCACTTT.

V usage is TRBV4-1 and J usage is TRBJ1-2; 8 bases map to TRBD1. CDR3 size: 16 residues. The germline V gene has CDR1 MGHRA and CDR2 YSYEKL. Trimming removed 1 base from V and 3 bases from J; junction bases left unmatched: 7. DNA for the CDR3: TGCGCCAGCAGCCAAGCAGTCAGGGGGCCCCACTATGGCTACACCTTC. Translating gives CASSQAVRGPHYGYTF.

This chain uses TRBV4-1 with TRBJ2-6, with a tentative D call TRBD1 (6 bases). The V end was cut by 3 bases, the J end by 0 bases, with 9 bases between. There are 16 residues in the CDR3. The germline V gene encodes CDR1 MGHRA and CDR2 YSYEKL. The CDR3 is CASSHRQVSGANVLTF. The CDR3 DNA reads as TGCGCCAGCAGCCATAGACAGGTCTCTGGGGCCAACGTCCTGACTTTC.